This T cell receptor (beta chain) stems from a study of long-term antiretroviral therapy in people with HIV. Findings and limits, study-wide: Clones showing expansion before ART dominated the repertoire at all time points.

The CDR3 contains 15 residues. V was clipped by 6 bases and J by 6 bases, with 18 bases between them. Per the germline V gene, CDR1 is KGHSH and CDR2 is LQKENI. They ran version v3.0 of the immunoSEQ assay at survey level. Clones were read by immunoSEQ multiplex PCR, and TCRdb kept only the in-frame ones, dropping some. In the table there are tens of thousands of clones, approximately 95% of which are singletons. Comments on this clone: Its antigen is currently unknown.

Sequencing used unsorted PBMCs, obtained 7.6 years after starting antiretroviral therapy. V and J are TRBV18 and TRBJ2-1; D possibly corresponds to TRBD2 (6 bases). This receptor was taken from a woman in her forties with HIV. The CDR3 DNA reads TGTGCCAGCTCCCCGAGAGAGGAACTAGCCAATGAGCAGTTCTTC. Protein product: CASSPREELANEQFF.